The clone carrying this T cell receptor beta chain was seen many times. The length of the CDR3 is 14 residues. The germline V gene has CDR1 MDHEN and CDR2 SYDVKM. V was pared by 4 bases and J by 0 bases, with 2 bases of the junction left unmatched. The sample belongs to a study of naive and memory T cell subsets. Both TRBC1 and TRBC2 were covered by a beta constant-region primer of two equimolar oligonucleotides. Four rounds of PCR amplified the ligated cDNA using nested alpha and beta constant-region primers plus SP2. A single record per CDR3 protein comes from TCRdb applying MiXCR to the UMI-ligation and nested PCR reads. The sample lists over 75,000 distinct CDR3 sequences, approximately 14% occurring once. CD4 T cells were positively selected, then CD8 T cells from the CD4-negative fraction.

Material for sequencing was central memory CD4+ T cells from blood. The receptor's source is a human donor in good health. The rearrangement links TRBV28 to TRBJ2-5; TRBD2 aligns across 7 bases. The CDR3 is CASSSLAHQETQYF. The CDR3 DNA follows: TGTGCCAGCAGTTCACTAGCGCACCAAGAGACCCAGTACTTC.